A selection of T cell receptor beta chains follows, all from one sample in a study of cytomegalovirus exposure and HLA in healthy donors. TCRdb's copy holds only in-frame clones and misses some; the assay was immunoSEQ multiplex PCR. The data show around 53,000 clones, 80% to 85% seen once. What was sequenced was PBMCs. The receptors were sampled from a young man in good health and CMV-seronegative. Both conserved end residues are part of each CDR3. The D gene is left open where the match is weak. Some rows mark clone size as missing; the rest say once, few, many or name a class of expanded clone.

>TRBV5-4|-|TRBJ2-1|-
CASSLFPGFGNEQFF
TGTGCCAGCAGCTTGTTCCCGGGATTTGGGAATGAGCAGTTCTTC
>TRBV11-2|TRBD2|TRBJ2-7|-
CASSLGTSAGRGQYF
TGTGCCAGCAGCTTAGGAACTAGCGCGGGACGCGGGCAGTACTTC
>TRBV7-8|-|TRBJ1-6|few
CASSPPGWRYNSPLHF
TGTGCCAGCAGCCCCCCCGGGTGGCGGTATAATTCACCCCTCCACTTT
>TRBV12-5|-|TRBJ2-1|-
CASGLSAALYNEQFF
TGTGCTAGTGGTTTGAGCGCCGCCCTTTACAATGAGCAGTTCTTC
>TRBV6-5|-|TRBJ1-5|-
CASSPGGRGNQPQHF
TGTGCCAGCAGTCCCGGGGGAAGAGGCAATCAGCCCCAGCATTTT
>TRBV15|TRBD2|TRBJ2-6|-
CASSGSKYGGANVLTF
TGTGCCTCTAGCGGGAGCAAATATGGTGGGGCCAACGTCCTGACTTTC
>TRBV13|-|TRBJ2-7|-
CASSLWSGAKEEQYF
TGTGCCAGCAGCTTATGGTCAGGGGCTAAGGAAGAGCAGTACTTC
>TRBV7-9|-|TRBJ1-1|-
CASSAQGIMNTEAFF
TGTGCCAGCAGCGCGCAGGGTATTATGAACACTGAAGCTTTCTTT
>TRBV11-2|-|TRBJ1-1|-
CASSFSGRHTEAFF
TGTGCCAGCAGCTTTTCAGGGCGGCACACTGAAGCTTTCTTT
>TRBV6-6|-|TRBJ2-2|-
CATSETGELFF
TGTGCCACCTCGGAGACGGGGGAGCTGTTTTTT
>TRBV30|TRBD2|TRBJ2-1|-
CAWSFTGTSGGDEQFF
TGTGCCTGGAGCTTTACCGGGACTAGCGGAGGAGATGAGCAGTTCTTC
>TRBV4-3|-|TRBJ1-6|-
CASSQETEPTSSYNSPLHF
TGCGCCAGCAGCCAAGAGACAGAGCCTACGAGCTCCTATAATTCCCCCCTCCACTTT
>TRBV4-2|TRBD2|TRBJ2-5|-
CASSQGGTSGGPWAQYF
TGTGCCAGCAGCCAAGGAGGAACTAGCGGGGGACCTTGGGCCCAGTACTTC
>TRBV18|TRBD1|TRBJ1-6|-
CASSAGTGGTPLHF
TGTGCCAGCTCCGCCGGGACAGGGGGTACACCCCTCCACTTT
>TRBV7-9|TRBD1|TRBJ1-1|-
CASSPQGASDMNTEAFF
TGTGCCAGCAGCCCACAGGGGGCATCGGACATGAACACTGAAGCTTTCTTT
>TRBV29-1|TRBD1|TRBJ2-1|-
CSVATGAVGNEQFF
TGCAGCGTCGCGACAGGGGCGGTGGGCAATGAGCAGTTCTTC
>TRBV7-9|-|TRBJ2-7|-
CASSDGTRAYEQYF
TGTGCCAGCAGCGACGGGACACGAGCCTACGAGCAGTACTTC
>TRBV9|TRBD2|TRBJ2-3|-
CASSVEAGGTDTQYF
TGTGCCAGCAGCGTAGAAGCGGGAGGGACAGATACGCAGTATTTT
>TRBV29-1|TRBD2|TRBJ2-7|-
CSASPGLAGEQYF
TGCAGCGCTTCCCCGGGACTAGCGGGCGAGCAGTACTTC
>TRBV5-1|TRBD2|TRBJ2-7|-
CASSLLATGTSSLVSDEQYF
TGCGCCAGCAGCCTTTTAGCGACCGGGACTAGTTCGTTAGTTTCCGACGAGCAGTACTTC
>TRBV10-3|TRBD1|TRBJ2-1|-
CATSGQGYNEQFF
TGTGCCACCTCGGGACAGGGATACAATGAGCAGTTCTTC
>TRBV18|TRBD1|TRBJ2-2|-
CASSVVTGKTGELFF
TGTGCCAGCTCAGTAGTGACAGGGAAGACCGGGGAGCTGTTTTTT
>TRBV2|-|TRBJ1-1|-
CASTGQNTEAFF
TGTGCCAGTACTGGGCAGAACACTGAAGCTTTCTTT
>TRBV7-9|-|TRBJ1-2|-
CALPEEGVSTNYGYTF
TGTGCCCTCCCCGAAGAGGGGGTGTCAACTAACTATGGCTACACCTTC
>TRBV10-2|TRBD2|TRBJ2-2|-
CASRASGVTGELFF
TGCGCCAGCAGAGCTAGCGGGGTCACCGGGGAGCTGTTTTTT
>TRBV4-2|TRBD1|TRBJ1-5|-
CASSLQVRTGMSNQPQHF
TGTGCCAGCAGCCTCCAAGTCCGGACAGGGATGAGCAATCAGCCCCAGCATTTT
>TRBV28|-|TRBJ1-4|-
CASRGQGREKLFF
TGTGCCAGCAGAGGTCAGGGTAGGGAAAAACTGTTTTTT
>TRBV5-4|-|TRBJ2-7|-
CASSLGTVSSYEQYF
TGTGCCAGCAGCCTTGGGACTGTGAGCTCCTACGAGCAGTACTTC
>TRBV9|-|TRBJ1-2|-
CASNLGGDYGYTF
TGTGCCAGCAACTTAGGGGGGGACTATGGCTACACCTTC
>TRBV18|TRBD2|TRBJ2-1|-
CASSPKPGTSYNEQFF
TGTGCCAGCTCACCGAAACCCGGGACTAGCTACAATGAGCAGTTCTTC
>TRBV7-2|-|TRBJ2-3|-
CASSLPPGSGKYF
TGTGCCAGCAGCTTACCGCCGGGGTCCGGGAAGTATTTT
>TRBV6-5|TRBD1|TRBJ1-5|-
CASSYRDSYSNQPQHF
TGTGCCAGCAGTTACCGGGACAGTTATAGCAATCAGCCCCAGCATTTT
>TRBV11-2|-|TRBJ1-2|-
CASSPGPARDRYGYTF
TGTGCCAGCAGCCCAGGGCCAGCCCGAGACCGCTATGGCTACACCTTC
>TRBV5-1|TRBD2|TRBJ2-6|-
CASSLHLRGGAGANVLTF
TGCGCCAGCAGCTTGCATCTCCGTGGGGGGGCTGGGGCCAACGTCCTGACTTTC
>TRBV10-3|-|TRBJ1-3|-
CAISEGLSGNTIYF
TGTGCCATCAGTGAGGGACTCTCCGGAAACACCATATATTTT
>TRBV7-6|TRBD2|TRBJ2-2|-
CASSLGLAGSSNTGELFF
TGTGCCAGCAGCCTTGGACTAGCGGGGAGTTCGAACACCGGGGAGCTGTTTTTT
>TRBV7-2|-|TRBJ2-2|-
CASCPDTGELFF
TGTGCCAGTTGTCCCGACACCGGGGAGCTGTTTTTT
>TRBV7-9|-|TRBJ2-1|-
CASSYRGGLAYNEQFF
TGTGCCAGCAGTTACCGAGGCGGATTGGCCTACAATGAGCAGTTCTTC
>TRBV7-2|TRBD2|TRBJ2-1|-
CASSLGPAGGNNEQFF
TGTGCCAGCAGCTTAGGTCCAGCGGGAGGGAATAATGAGCAGTTCTTC
>TRBV5-4|TRBD2|TRBJ2-1|-
CASSPSTSGREQFF
TGTGCCAGCAGCCCCTCGACTAGCGGGAGGGAGCAGTTCTTC
>TRBV7-6|-|TRBJ2-7|once
CASRRIRVPTSYEQYF
TGTGCCAGCCGCCGCATCAGGGTACCAACCTCCTACGAGCAGTACTTC
>TRBV4-2|TRBD2|TRBJ2-7|-
CASSLRGLAGANSYEQYF
TGTGCCAGCAGCCTCCGAGGGCTAGCGGGGGCTAACTCCTACGAGCAGTACTTC
>TRBV7-6|TRBD2|TRBJ2-3|once
CASSPTNPGLAGVRYF
TGTGCCAGCAGCCCCACTAACCCGGGACTAGCGGGGGTTCGGTATTTT